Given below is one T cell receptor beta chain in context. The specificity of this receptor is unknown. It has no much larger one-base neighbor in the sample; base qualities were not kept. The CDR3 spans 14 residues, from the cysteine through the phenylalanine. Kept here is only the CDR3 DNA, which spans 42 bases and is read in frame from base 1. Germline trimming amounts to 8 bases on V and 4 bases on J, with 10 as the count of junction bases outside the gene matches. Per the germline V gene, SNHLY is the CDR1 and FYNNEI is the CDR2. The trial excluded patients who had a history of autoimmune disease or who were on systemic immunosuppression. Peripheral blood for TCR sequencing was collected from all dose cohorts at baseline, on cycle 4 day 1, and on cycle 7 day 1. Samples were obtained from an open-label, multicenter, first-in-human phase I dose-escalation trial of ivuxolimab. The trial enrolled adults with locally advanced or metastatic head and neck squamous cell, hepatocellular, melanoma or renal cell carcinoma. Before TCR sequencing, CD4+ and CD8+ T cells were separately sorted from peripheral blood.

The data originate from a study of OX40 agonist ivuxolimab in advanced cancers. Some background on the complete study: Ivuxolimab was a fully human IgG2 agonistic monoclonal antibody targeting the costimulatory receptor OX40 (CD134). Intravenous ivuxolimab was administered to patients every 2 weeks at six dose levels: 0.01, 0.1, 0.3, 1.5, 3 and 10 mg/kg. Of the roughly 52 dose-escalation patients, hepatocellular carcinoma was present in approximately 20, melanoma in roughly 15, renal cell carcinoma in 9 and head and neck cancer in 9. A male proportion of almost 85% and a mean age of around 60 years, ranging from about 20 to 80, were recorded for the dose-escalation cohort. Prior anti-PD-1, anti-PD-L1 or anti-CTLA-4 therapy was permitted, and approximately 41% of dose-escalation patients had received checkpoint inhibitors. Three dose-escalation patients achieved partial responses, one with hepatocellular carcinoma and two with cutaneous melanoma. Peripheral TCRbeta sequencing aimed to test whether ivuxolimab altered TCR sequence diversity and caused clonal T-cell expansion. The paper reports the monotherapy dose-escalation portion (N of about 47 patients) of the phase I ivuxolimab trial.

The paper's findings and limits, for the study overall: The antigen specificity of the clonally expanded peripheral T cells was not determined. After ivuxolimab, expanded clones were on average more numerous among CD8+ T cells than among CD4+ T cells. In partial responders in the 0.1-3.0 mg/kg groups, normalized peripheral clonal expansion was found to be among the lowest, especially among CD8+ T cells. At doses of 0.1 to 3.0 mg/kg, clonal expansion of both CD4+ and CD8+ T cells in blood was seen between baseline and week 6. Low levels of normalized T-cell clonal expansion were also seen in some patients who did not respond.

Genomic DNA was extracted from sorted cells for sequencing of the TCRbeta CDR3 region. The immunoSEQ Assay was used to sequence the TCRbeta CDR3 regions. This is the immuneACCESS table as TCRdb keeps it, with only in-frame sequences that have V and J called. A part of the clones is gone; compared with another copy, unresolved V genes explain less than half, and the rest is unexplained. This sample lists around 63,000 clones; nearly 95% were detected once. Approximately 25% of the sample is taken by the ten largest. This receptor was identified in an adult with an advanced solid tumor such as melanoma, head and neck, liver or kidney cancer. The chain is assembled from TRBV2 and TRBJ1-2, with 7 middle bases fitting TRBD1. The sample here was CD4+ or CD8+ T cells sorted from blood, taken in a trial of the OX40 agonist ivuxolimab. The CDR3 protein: CASDPGQSTYGYTF. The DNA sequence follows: TGTGCCAGCGATCCGGGACAGTCGACCTATGGCTACACCTTC.